This TCR beta chain derives from a study of regulatory and conventional T cells in RAG deficiency. Only in-frame clones appear in the TCRdb table, and some are missing; sequencing was by immunoSEQ multiplex PCR. The profile shows roughly 20,000 clones, 87% of them singletons. This clone was recorded once. The antigen is unknown. General study points: Shorter CDR3s in all patient subsets; >85% Treg-Tconv overlap in Omenn. Shannon entropy was markedly lower and Simpson indices higher in RAG-deficient patients than control T-cell subsets. Omenn syndrome and CID/AS patients had about 100-fold fewer unique Treg TCR beta sequences, versus around 9.8-fold elsewhere.

The sorted regulatory T cells were CD4+, CD25-high and CD127-low, with genomic DNA sequenced. The same data also went into a second study, on regulatory T cells. That work states: The primer mix had 52 TRBV and 13 TRBJ primers.

The material sequenced was Tregs sorted from blood. The TCR comes from a human donor in good health.

The DNA of the CDR3 is TGTGCCAGCTCACCACGGCGGAAAGGGGCGGATACGCAGTATTTT. The encoded protein is CASSPRRKGADTQYF. The chain joins TRBV18 to TRBJ2-3; possibly TRBD1 for D (5 bases). Germline assignment: CDR1 KGHSH and CDR2 LQKENI. This CDR3 is built from 15 residues. V was pared by 1 base and J by 6 bases, with 14 bases between.